A selection of T cell receptor beta chains follows, all from one sample in a study of cytomegalovirus exposure and HLA in healthy donors. The data were produced by immunoSEQ multiplex PCR, yet TCRdb's version contains in-frame clones alone and is incomplete. The sample carries fewer than 250,000 clones, almost 80% recorded once. Source material: PBMCs. These receptors were obtained from a male donor in good health and CMV-seronegative. The CDR3 runs from the conserved cysteine through the conserved F or W. A D gene is named only where the DNA matches it firmly. Clone size appears in some rows only: once, few, many, or a class for an expanded clone.

>TRBJ1-5|few|.|TRBV6-1
CAGAGSDNQPQHF
TGTGCCGGGGCCGGCAGTGACAATCAGCCCCAGCATTTT
>TRBJ1-1|.|.|TRBV19
CASSPGWNTEAFF
TGTGCCAGTAGCCCCGGTTGGAACACTGAAGCTTTCTTT
>TRBJ1-1|.|.|TRBV30
CAWSQPGIGAFF
TGTGCCTGGAGTCAACCGGGTATCGGGGCTTTCTTT
>TRBJ1-5|.|TRBD1|TRBV4-2
CASSQDIQGGDQPQHF
TGTGCCAGCAGCCAAGACATCCAGGGGGGCGATCAGCCCCAGCATTTT
>TRBJ2-3|.|TRBD2|TRBV5-1
CASSSRASGMSDTQYF
TGCGCCAGCAGTTCTCGGGCTAGCGGGATGTCAGATACGCAGTATTTT
>TRBJ2-2|.|TRBD2|TRBV10-1
CASSEIGLVGDTGELFF
TGCGCCAGCAGTGAGATAGGACTAGTCGGGGACACCGGGGAGCTGTTTTTT
>TRBJ2-1|few|TRBD2|TRBV19
CASSLAGEYNEQFF
TGTGCCAGTAGTCTAGCGGGAGAGTACAATGAGCAGTTCTTC
>TRBJ2-1|.|TRBD2|TRBV10-1
CASKTREAGNEQFF
TGCGCCAGCAAAACGCGGGAGGCCGGGAATGAGCAGTTCTTC
>TRBJ2-7|once|TRBD2|TRBV27
CASSLGTSRPYEQYF
TGTGCCAGCAGCCTGGGGACTAGCCGCCCCTACGAGCAGTACTTC
>TRBJ2-4|.|TRBD1|TRBV27
CASQGAGGNIQYF
TGTGCCAGCCAGGGGGCCGGGGGAAACATTCAGTACTTC
>TRBJ1-1|.|TRBD1|TRBV5-1
CASAYSGQGYTEAFF
TGCGCCAGCGCTTATTCTGGACAGGGGTACACTGAAGCTTTCTTT
>TRBJ2-1|few|.|TRBV29-1
CSGRQPERDNEQFF
TGCAGCGGTAGACAGCCAGAACGGGACAATGAGCAGTTCTTC
>TRBJ2-3|.|.|TRBV7-2
CASSPWPSADTQYF
TGTGCCAGCAGCCCCTGGCCTAGCGCGGATACGCAGTATTTT
>TRBJ1-4|few|.|TRBV14
CASSQVTGTPNEKLFF
TGTGCCAGCAGCCAAGTAACCGGGACACCAAATGAAAAACTGTTTTTT
>TRBJ2-7|few|TRBD2|TRBV14
CASSRIAGGSYEQYF
TGTGCCAGCAGTCGGATAGCGGGAGGGTCCTACGAGCAGTACTTC
>TRBJ2-7|.|.|TRBV7-9
CSSSPRSTAYYEQYF
TGTTCCAGCAGCCCCCGTTCGACAGCTTACTACGAGCAGTACTTC
>TRBJ2-4|.|.|TRBV7-8
CASSNLGGPKNIQYF
TGTGCCAGCAGCAATTTGGGGGGGCCCAAAAACATTCAGTACTTC
>TRBJ2-1|.|TRBD2|TRBV2
CASQTSGISYNEQFF
TGTGCCAGTCAGACTAGCGGGATCTCCTACAATGAGCAGTTCTTC
>TRBJ2-1|.|.|TRBV5-6
CASSLGRQPFHSYNEQFF
TGTGCCAGCAGCTTGGGGAGACAGCCCTTCCACTCCTACAATGAGCAGTTCTTC
>TRBJ2-3|.|TRBD2|TRBV7-3
CASSPSGAGGPGTDTQYF
TGTGCCAGCAGTCCCTCGGGAGCGGGAGGGCCTGGCACAGATACGCAGTATTTT
>TRBJ1-2|.|TRBD1|TRBV28
CASSPGTAQLYGYTF
TGTGCCAGCAGTCCCGGGACAGCCCAACTCTATGGCTACACCTTC
>TRBJ2-7|.|.|TRBV7-3
CASSLNGGEQYF
TGTGCCAGCAGCTTAAATGGAGGCGAGCAGTACTTC
>TRBJ2-5|.|.|TRBV19
CASSEPQRETQYF
TGTGCCAGTAGCGAGCCGCAGAGGGAGACCCAGTACTTC
>TRBJ2-1|.|TRBD2|TRBV6-1
CASSDGREGRNEQFF
TGTGCCAGCAGTGACGGGCGGGAGGGCCGGAATGAGCAGTTCTTC
>TRBJ2-5|.|TRBD2|TRBV5-1
CASSLKRDPSSAAQYF
TGCGCCAGCAGCCTCAAGCGGGACCCGTCATCTGCGGCCCAGTACTTC
>TRBJ2-7|.|.|TRBV6-6
CASRPNRDTHYEQYF
TGTGCCAGCAGGCCCAACCGGGACACGCACTACGAGCAGTACTTC
>TRBJ2-7|.|.|TRBV28
CASSFLLSENSYEQYF
TGTGCCAGCAGTTTCCTCTTGTCCGAGAACTCCTACGAGCAGTACTTC
>TRBJ2-7|once|.|TRBV25-1
CASSATGLLIYEQYF
TGTGCCAGCAGTGCAACTGGACTTCTTATCTACGAGCAGTACTTC
>TRBJ1-1|.|TRBD1|TRBV19
CASNPGTGTTEAFF
TGTGCCAGTAACCCCGGGACAGGGACCACTGAAGCTTTCTTT
>TRBJ1-1|.|.|TRBV19
CASRLGGRLLSDTEAFF
TGTGCCAGTAGGTTGGGGGGACGCCTATTGTCGGACACTGAAGCTTTCTTT
>TRBJ2-7|.|TRBD1|TRBV6-1
CASGQGIIYEQYF
TGTGCCAGCGGACAGGGTATCATCTACGAGCAGTACTTC
>TRBJ2-3|few|TRBD2|TRBV5-4
CASSSGEGTDTQYF
TGTGCCAGCAGCTCGGGGGAGGGGACAGATACGCAGTATTTT
>TRBJ1-2|.|.|TRBV27
CASASQSFHGYTF
TGTGCCAGCGCCTCACAGAGTTTCCATGGCTACACCTTC
>TRBJ1-1|.|TRBD1|TRBV7-9
CSATGARGQNTEAFF
TGTTCCGCCACAGGGGCGCGAGGGCAGAACACTGAAGCTTTCTTT
>TRBJ1-5|few|.|TRBV7-2
CASSLRVGQNQPQHF
TGTGCCAGCAGCTTACGGGTAGGCCAGAATCAGCCCCAGCATTTT